This T cell receptor beta chain appears in the sequencing data of a study of blood T cell repertoires in COVID-19. Across the study: Acute-phase and convalescent COVID-19 samples originated in the United States, Italy and Spain. PBMCs, B-cell-depleted T cells, or T cells were the source of the cDNA or gDNA that made up the material.

Data came from immunoSEQ multiplex PCR; TCRdb stores just in-frame clones and leaves some out. In the table there are more than 200,000 clones, around 87% of which are singletons. CDR3 length: 12 residues. This clone was observed once. Seattle participants joined during active infection and were tracked over time. Material for sequencing was peripheral blood. This sequence joins TRBV21-1 and TRBJ1-5. TRBV21-1 is a documented pseudogene. The clonotype originates from a woman aged 55-70 years with COVID-19, enrolled during active disease. The CDR3 protein is CATSSGDQPQHF. DNA of the CDR3: TGTGCCACCTCCTCCGGGGATCAGCCCCAGCATTTT.